This T cell receptor beta chain was recorded in a study of cytomegalovirus exposure and HLA in healthy donors listed by TCRdb under 2017. General notes on the study: An earlier analysis of around 600 of the donors reported approximately 300 Gb of sequence data and some 120 million unique TCR beta sequences from some 180 million T cells. An early release covering approximately 600 HLA-typed donors comprised about 290 gigabases of sequencing data and around 86 million unique TCR sequences. The genetic ancestry cluster associated with self-reported Caucasian donors included 65% to 90% of the 300 to 400 genotyped donors. The study aimed to test whether signatures of past pathogen exposure could be identified by cataloging public T cell receptors. The study used immunosequencing to profile the T cell repertoires of 670 or so subjects and linked those repertoires to cytomegalovirus serostatus. Besides the first cohort of approximately 670 subjects, a separate validation cohort made up of over 100 different subjects was used. The study combined high-throughput TCR immunosequencing, statistical association of individual TCRs with disease status, and machine learning to predict cytomegalovirus infection status. In a later analysis, previously published TCR beta repertoires from 550 to 750 donors were re-analyzed and high-resolution HLA genotyping was added so that TCR occurrence patterns could be studied. In the later analysis, no new phenotypic data were used to find candidate immune exposures; instead, reliance was placed on TCR beta sequences and their occurrence across donors. To decide whether each TCR beta V gene segment behaved as functional or pseudogenic, an earlier analysis of 587 of the donors relied on high-throughput TCR beta sequencing. Alongside the repertoire data, information on donor age, sex, ethnicity and CMV serostatus was compiled. Genome-wide SNP genotypes for about three fifths of the roughly 700 donors were used in a later genetic analysis, which treated that subset as a discovery cohort. Every discovery cohort repertoire had been produced on one sequencing platform. HLA typing covered class I and class II loci at four-digit resolution. Typing coverage differed by locus: A, B, C, DRB1 and DQB1 were typed in roughly 620-630 donors, DQA1 in about 560, DPA1 in 600 to 610, and DPB1 in approximately 450. Five DR-DQ haplotypes were treated as single units for association and clustering because of strong linkage in the cohort. Among almost 400 genotyped donors of the cohort, an average of approximately 240,000 unique TCR beta nucleotide sequences were sequenced per donor, roughly 20% of them non-productive.

This clone is assessed as medium-sized (0.01 to 0.1%). The antigen it binds to is not known. There are no base qualities to consult, and no much larger clone falls within one base. Library construction relied on the immunoSEQ multiplex PCR assay. For the multiplex PCR, a mixture combining 60 forward primers for TCR Vbeta segments and 13 reverse primers for TCR Jbeta segments was used. A multiplex PCR assay on genomic DNA amplified the CDR3 region of rearranged TCR beta genes. Amplified TCR beta libraries were sequenced as 87-base-pair reads on the Illumina HiSeq System. Regarding the original processing steps: A later analysis tallied approximately 87 million unique TCR beta chains across the 660 or so repertoires, and some 10 million of those chains were shared by two or more donors. Raw reads were error-corrected and collapsed into unique sequences with a nearest-neighbor algorithm that merged closely related sequences to remove PCR and sequencing errors. CDR3 sequences were aligned to IMGT reference sequences to assign V, D and J gene segments. For a sequence to be retained, at least a six-nucleotide match to both a V gene segment and a J gene segment was required. Rearrangements were called productive when the CDR3 lacked stop codons and stayed in frame with V and J; all others were non-productive. CDR3 was defined by IMGT convention, running from the second conserved V-encoded cysteine to the conserved J-encoded phenylalanine. In an earlier analysis of 587 of the donors, sequences lacking an unambiguous match to a single V gene segment were excluded. An earlier analysis of 587 of the donors classified V segments as functional when productive rearrangements were above 56.7% and as segregating when the standard deviation between donors was above 5%. A statistical classification framework was built for diagnosing cytomegalovirus status from the catalog of TCR beta chain sequences. A later analysis assigned V and J genes by comparing TCR nucleotide sequences with IMGT/GENE-DB human TR gene sequences. Using the TCRdist pipeline, a later analysis assigned CDR3 sequences along with most-parsimonious VDJ recombination scenarios. In a later analysis, each TCR beta chain was defined by its CDR3 amino acid sequence together with its V-gene family, and reads lacking a unique V-gene family were excluded. To address suspected cross-contamination and a sequencing artifact, a later analysis removed roughly 640 highly shared, low-generation-probability nucleotide sequences. In a later analysis, a clonal expansion index was calculated for each public chain from normalized within-repertoire ranks of inferred template counts. A later analysis computed generation probabilities with a VDJ recombination model fitted to out-of-frame rearrangements, and checked the results against IGoR. Hypergeometric tests were used in a later analysis to score TCR-TCR, TCR-HLA and TCR-CMV co-occurrence, with a repertoire-size bias correction applied to the TCR pairs. A later analysis estimated false discovery rates by permuting HLA or CMV assignments 20 times. In a later analysis, co-occurring TCRs were grouped using DBSCAN, with TCRdist sequence similarity added in when clustering inside HLA-allele-positive subsets. Co-occurrence clustering excluded repertoires with fewer than 30,000 or more than 120,000 public chains, plus five with anomalous nucleotide sharing. The table comes from immuneACCESS by way of TCRdb, which keeps in-frame sequences with V and J called. Part of the clones is missing from these tables; in studies checked, under half for an unresolved V gene and the rest for unknown reasons. Clone size and the V and J calls come from that table; the DNA yielded D and trimming. The sample table records some 48,000 clones; less than 85% of these occur just once. The ten largest clones represent 7.5% to 8.5% of the sample.

General study outcomes and caveats: Linkage disequilibrium might explain the correlated functional status among segregating V segments, but an unknown experimental factor could not be excluded. A later analysis found that HLA-associated TCR beta chains were more clonally expanded and had lower generation probabilities than equally common non-associated chains. In an earlier analysis of approximately 590 of the donors, most TCR beta V segments appeared in productive rearrangements about 90% or about 30% of the time, broadly matching IMGT annotations. Sequencing depth was assumed to be roughly uniform across donors in the presence/absence analyses, though that assumption may not hold. HLA typing was unavailable for some donors at each locus, so association tests used only the typed subset. It was suggested by the authors that the approach could potentially be generalized to other disease states and immunological phenotypes. According to a later analysis, TCR association rates differed among HLA loci, with DRB1 alleles showing the most associated TCRs and HLA-C alleles showing the fewest. In the study, some 160 TCR beta chains were listed as associated with cytomegalovirus. This cohort had only TCR beta chains sequenced, and the lack of alpha or paired-chain data limited which features could be detected. The only immune exposure information available for the cohort was CMV serostatus. Most TCR sequences were observed very rarely across donors, whereas some public TCRs were present in many individuals. Most CMV-associated TCR beta chains appeared to be HLA-restricted in a later analysis, and the HLA associations seemed to be driven largely by CMV exposure. In a later genetic analysis, fewer N-insertions in productive TCRs were reported among donors in an Asian-associated ancestry cluster than the roughly 700-donor mean. Three of the identified cytomegalovirus-associated TCR beta chains were confirmed in vitro to be specific for cytomegalovirus antigens. In a later analysis, several top co-occurrence clusters were reported to appear linked to parvovirus B19, influenza, CMV and Epstein-Barr virus. A further reported finding was that TCR beta sequences accurately predicted the HLA-A and HLA-B alleles for most subjects in the first cohort. A later analysis associated about 18,000 TCR beta sequences with specific HLA alleles at a false discovery rate of 0.05. A later genetic analysis associated a missense DCLRE1C variant with V-gene and J-gene trimming of TCR beta chains, and an independent cohort replicated the association. Assigning TCR associations to individual alleles was difficult when HLA alleles, especially DR and DQ, strongly co-occurred. A cluster of highly shared sequence variants was judged likely to be a technical artifact of the sequencing pipeline. Because counts were too low, about 15 rarely observed V segments, including chromosome 9 orphons, were left out of the earlier analysis of about 500 of the donors. Cytomegalovirus status was reported to be diagnosed by the classifier with high specificity and sensitivity in both the original and validation cohorts.

The cohort consisted of 670 or so healthy bone marrow donors. At the time of sampling, all cohort members were nominally healthy, though unrecorded immune exposures were likely present. The donor tested CMV seropositive, placing the donor among the 289 seropositive members of the cohort. Every donor gave a peripheral blood sample, and the peripheral blood mononuclear cells from that sample were used for TCR beta sequencing. Genomic DNA extraction from the blood cell samples was performed with the Qiagen DNeasy Blood Extraction Kit. This TCR came from a man aged 25 to 40 in good health and CMV-seropositive. Sequenced input: PBMCs.

The CDR3 corresponds to CASSQDEVAGANVLTF. The bases are TGTGCCAGCAGCCAAGATGAGGTAGCTGGGGCCAACGTCCTGACTTTC. This chain is built from TRBV4-2 and TRBJ2-6; no D gene can be assigned with confidence. At the junction V is shortened by 0 bases and J by 2 bases, with 8 bases in between. From cysteine to phenylalanine, the CDR3 is 16 amino acids long. Here the CDR3 DNA is all that survives: 48 bases in frame from base 1. Taken from the germline V gene, the CDR1 and CDR2 loops are LGHNA and YNFKEQ.